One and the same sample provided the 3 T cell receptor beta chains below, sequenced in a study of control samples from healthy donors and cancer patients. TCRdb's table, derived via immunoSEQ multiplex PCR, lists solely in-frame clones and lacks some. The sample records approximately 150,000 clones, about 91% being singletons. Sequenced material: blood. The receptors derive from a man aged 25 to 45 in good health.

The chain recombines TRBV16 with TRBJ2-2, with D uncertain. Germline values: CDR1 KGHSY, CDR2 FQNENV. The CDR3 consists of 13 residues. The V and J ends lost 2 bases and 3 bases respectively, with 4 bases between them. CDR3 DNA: TGTGCCAGCAGCCAAGGGGACACCGGGGAGCTGTTTTTT. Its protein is CASSQGDTGELFF. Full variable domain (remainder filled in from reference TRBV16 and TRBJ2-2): GEEVAQTPKHLVRGEGQKAKLYCAPIKGHSYVFWYQQVLKNEFKFLISFQNENVFDETGMPKERFSAKCLPNSPCSLEIQATKLEDSAVYFCASSQGDTGELFFGEGSRLTVL.

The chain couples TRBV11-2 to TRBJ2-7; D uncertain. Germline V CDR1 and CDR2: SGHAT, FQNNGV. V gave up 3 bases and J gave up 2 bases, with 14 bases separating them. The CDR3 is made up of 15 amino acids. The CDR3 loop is CASSFIGRNPYEQYF. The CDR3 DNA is TGTGCCAGCAGCTTCATTGGACGGAATCCCTACGAGCAGTACTTC. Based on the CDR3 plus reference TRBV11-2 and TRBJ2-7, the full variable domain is EAGVAQSPRYKIIEKRQSVAFWCNPISGHATLYWYQQILGQGPKLLIQFQNNGVVDDSQLPKDRFSAERLKGVDSTLKIQPAKLEDSAVYLCASSFIGRNPYEQYFGPGTRLTVT.

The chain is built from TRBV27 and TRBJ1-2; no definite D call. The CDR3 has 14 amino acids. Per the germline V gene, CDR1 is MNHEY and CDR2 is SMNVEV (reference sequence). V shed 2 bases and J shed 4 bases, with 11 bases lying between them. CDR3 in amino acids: CASSLEGPSYGYTF. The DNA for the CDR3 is TGTGCCAGCAGTTTAGAGGGCCCCAGCTATGGCTACACCTTC.